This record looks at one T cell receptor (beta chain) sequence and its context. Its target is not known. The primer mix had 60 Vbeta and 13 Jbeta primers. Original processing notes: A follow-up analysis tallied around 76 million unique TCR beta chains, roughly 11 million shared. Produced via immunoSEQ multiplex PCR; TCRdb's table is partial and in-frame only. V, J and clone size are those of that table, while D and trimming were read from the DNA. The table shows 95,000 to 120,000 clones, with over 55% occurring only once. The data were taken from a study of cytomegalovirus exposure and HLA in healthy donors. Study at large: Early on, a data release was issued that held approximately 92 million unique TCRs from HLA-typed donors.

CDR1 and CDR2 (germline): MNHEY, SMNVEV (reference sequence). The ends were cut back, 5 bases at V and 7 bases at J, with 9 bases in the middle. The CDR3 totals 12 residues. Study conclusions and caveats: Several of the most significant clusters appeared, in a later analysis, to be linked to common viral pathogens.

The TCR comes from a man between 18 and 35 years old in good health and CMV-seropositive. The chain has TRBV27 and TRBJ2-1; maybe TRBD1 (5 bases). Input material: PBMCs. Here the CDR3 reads CASSPDRNEQFF. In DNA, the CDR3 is TGTGCCAGCAGTCCAGACAGAAATGAGCAGTTCTTC.